The 23 T cell receptor beta chains below come from one sample, sequenced in a study of T cells in Graves' hyperthyroidism and ophthalmopathy. TCR beta CDR3 region amplification was performed from RNA transcripts. First-round RT-PCR with HTBI primers amplified the TCR CDR3 region. TCRdb recomputed calls from the multiplex PCR reads with MiXCR, one row per CDR3 protein. This table holds about 210,000 distinct CDR3 sequences, under 20% found once. The specimen was blood. The receptors come from a man aged 50-60 years with Graves' hyperthyroidism.

In its sample, this clonotype was seen many times. The rearrangement links TRBV10-3 to TRBJ2-1; D perhaps matches TRBD2 (5 bases). Trimming left V 0 bases short and J 2 bases short, with 8 bases between. Germline V gene data show CDR1 as ENHRY and CDR2 as SYGVKD. This CDR3 region has 15 residues. The CDR3, as DNA: TGTGCCATCAGTGAGTCTCCAGCGGCCTACAATGAGCAGTTCTTC. Amino acid sequence: CAISESPAAYNEQFF.

The chain joins TRBV20-1 to TRBJ2-5; 11 positions match TRBD1. V was pared by 6 bases and J by 4 bases, with 4 bases of the junction left unmatched. Per germline, CDR1 DFQATT and CDR2 SNEGSKA (reference sequence). The length of the CDR3 is 13 residues. CDR3 sequence: CSAPGQGGETQYF. The CDR3 bases are TGCAGTGCCCCGGGACAGGGGGGAGAGACCCAGTACTTC.

The chain has TRBV30 and TRBJ1-1; the D gene is possibly TRBD1 (6 bases). Trimming took off 4 bases at V and 4 bases at J, with 13 bases between the two ends. The CDR3 covers 13 residues. Germline V gene data show CDR1 as GTSNPN and CDR2 as SVGIG (reference sequence). The chain's CDR3 is CAWTGARSTEAFF. CDR3 sequence (DNA): TGTGCCTGGACAGGGGCGAGAAGCACTGAAGCTTTCTTT.

The V gene is TRBV28, the J gene TRBJ2-7; 9 bases match TRBD1. CDR1 MDHEN and CDR2 SYDVKM come from the germline V gene. With 10 bases clipped from V and 5 bases from J, the junction kept 15 bases outside the gene matches. This CDR3 is 15 amino acids long. This CDR3 reads CAIEPTTGGPNEQYF. CDR3 bases: TGTGCCATCGAACCCACCACAGGGGGCCCAAACGAGCAGTACTTC.

This clonotype has a count of ten or more. The chain combines TRBV7-9 with TRBJ1-4; no reliable D call. The CDR3 spans 15 residues. Deletions cut 0 bases from V and 6 bases from J, with 11 bases between. Germline V gene lookup returns CDR1 SEHNR and CDR2 FQNEAQ (reference sequence). CDR3 DNA: TGTGCCAGCAGCTTAGCTGGCAGGCCGGATGAAAAACTGTTTTTT. It is translated as CASSLAGRPDEKLFF.

The chain employs TRBV19 and TRBJ2-3; D is uncertain. CDR3 size: 15 residues. The V end was cut by 6 bases, the J end by 2 bases, with 15 bases between. Germline values: CDR1 LNHDA, CDR2 SQIVND (reference sequence). The CDR3 region has the DNA TGTGCCAGTAGCAACTACTTTGCCGCCACAGATACGCAGTATTTT. Protein product: CASSNYFAATDTQYF. The whole variable domain, remainder taken from reference TRBV19 and TRBJ2-3, is DGGITQSPKYLFRKEGQNVTLSCEQNLNHDAMYWYRQDPGQGLRLIYYSQIVNDFQKGDIAEGYSVSREKKESFPLTVTSAQKNPTAFYLCASSNYFAATDTQYFGPGTRLTVL.

This clonotype was found many times. This chain uses TRBV2 with TRBJ1-2; 9 nucleotides agree with TRBD1. CDR3 size: 15 residues. The V segment lost 6 bases and the J segment 5 bases; nucleotides outside the gene matches: 10. Germline CDR1 is SNHLY and CDR2 is FYNNEI. The CDR3 protein is CASRRQGVLRYGYTF. For the CDR3, the DNA is TGTGCCAGCAGACGACAGGGGGTTCTCAGATATGGCTACACCTTC.

This sequence joins TRBV11-2 and TRBJ2-1; a weak D match, TRBD2 (5 bases). The V end lost 5 bases, the J end lost 5 bases, and 13 bases lay between the germline ends. Germline V gives CDR1 SGHAT, CDR2 FQNNGV. This CDR3 region has 14 residues. DNA of the CDR3: TGTGCCAGCAGCGTGGCTAGCACGAACAATGAGCAGTTCTTC. As protein: CASSVASTNNEQFF.

This clonotype showed up many times. This sequence joins TRBV3-1 and TRBJ1-1; D might be TRBD1 (6 bases). The germline CDR1 and CDR2 sequences are LGHDT and YNNKEL (reference sequence). Trimming took off 1 base at V and 1 base at J, with 13 bases between the two ends. The CDR3 runs 16 residues. Here the CDR3 DNA reads TGTGCCAGCAGCCAAGGGGGGCTAGGTACGAACACTGAAGCTTTCTTT. Translation: CASSQGGLGTNTEAFF.

Comment on this clonotype: The conserved final phenylalanine or tryptophan is absent from the CDR3, which likely points to a read error. V usage is TRBV19 and J usage is TRBJ2-5; no firm D call. CDR1 LNHDA and CDR2 SQIVND come from the germline V gene (reference sequence). The CDR3 consists of 15 residues. V shed 3 bases and J shed 0 bases, with 11 bases lying between them. The CDR3 DNA reads TGTGCCAGTAGTATTGGCGGAACGTACCAAGAGACCCAGTACCTC. Amino acid sequence: CASSIGGTYQETQYL.

The rearrangement joins TRBV6-1 to TRBJ2-2; TRBD1 matches 10 bases. Germline loops: CDR1 MNHNS, CDR2 SASEGT. J was trimmed by 4 bases and V by 5 bases; bases with no gene match: 10. There are 17 residues in the CDR3. The CDR3 nucleotides read TGTGCCAGCAGTTCTTTGGTGACAGGGGGCCTCACCGGGGAGCTGTTTTTT. Translated, it gives CASSSLVTGGLTGELFF.

In this sample, this clonotype turned up many times. The chain is built from TRBV3-1 and TRBJ1-1; D might be TRBD1 (6 bases). Deletions cut 4 bases from V and 7 bases from J, with 13 bases between. CDR1 is LGHDT, CDR2 YNNKEL, per germline (reference sequence). This CDR3 comprises 13 residues. CDR3 DNA sequence: TGTGCCAGCAGCCGTCGACAGGAAATTGAAGCTTTCTTT. Its protein is CASSRRQEIEAFF.

The genes are TRBV7-3 and TRBJ2-7; D unresolved. This CDR3 is built from 13 residues. Between the trimmed V and J ends, which lost 3 bases and 7 bases, there was a span of 13 bases. CDR1 is SGHTA and CDR2 is FQGTGA in the germline V gene. The CDR3 nucleotides read TGTGCCAGCAGCTTGACTCTTGGTGGAGAGCAGTACTTC. This translates into CASSLTLGGEQYF. The complete variable domain, with remaining parts taken from reference TRBV7-3 and TRBJ2-7, reads GAGVSQTPSNKVTEKGKYVELRCDPISGHTALYWYRQSLGQGPEFLIYFQGTGAADDSGLPNDRFFAVRPEGSVSTLKIQRTERGDSAVYLCASSLTLGGEQYFGPGTRLTVT.

Sample share makes this clonotype medium-sized. V and J are TRBV28 and TRBJ2-7; 8 bases agree with TRBD2. This CDR3 is 15 amino acids long. J lost 3 bases, V lost 3 bases, and 7 bases had no gene match. Germline CDR1 and CDR2: MDHEN and SYDVKM. The CDR3 region has the DNA TGTGCCAGCAGTTTTTCGCGGGAGGTTAACTACGAGCAGTACTTC. Its translation: CASSFSREVNYEQYF.

In its sample, this clonotype was seen many times. J is TRBJ1-5 and V is TRBV6-2 or TRBV6-3; TRBD1 matches at 11 bases. V lost 0 bases and J lost 4; bases outside the gene matches: 14. The germline CDR1 and CDR2 sequences are MNHEY and SVGEGT. The CDR3 loop spans 20 amino acids. The CDR3 loop is CASSYSRGTGGVPRNQPQHF. As DNA, the CDR3 is TGTGCCAGCAGTTACTCGAGAGGGACAGGGGGGGTCCCTCGGAATCAGCCCCAGCATTTT.

In this sample, this clonotype turned up many times. This sequence joins TRBV3-1 and TRBJ2-7; 12 bases fit TRBD2. CDR1 LGHDT and CDR2 YNNKEL come from the germline V gene (reference sequence). V dropped 3 bases and J dropped 6; count of bases not matched to a gene: 6. The CDR3 consists of 15 residues. CDR3: CASSHRLAGEFEQYF. CDR3 DNA sequence: TGTGCCAGCAGCCACAGACTAGCGGGAGAGTTCGAGCAGTACTTC.

This clonotype occurred many times. The rearrangement joins TRBV27 to TRBJ2-1; 14 bases are a match to TRBD2. V lost 7 bases to trimming and J lost 6 bases; unmatched junction nucleotides: 11. The length of the CDR3 is 17 residues. Germline lookup yields CDR1 MNHEY and CDR2 SMNVEV (reference sequence). CDR3 sequence (DNA): TGTGCCAGCATCAACAGACTAGCGGGAGGGCCTGGCAATGAGCAGTTCTTC. This translates into CASINRLAGGPGNEQFF.

This clonotype occurred many times. The rearrangement uses TRBV28 and TRBJ2-7; D ambiguous. Trimming took 2 bases from V and 7 from J, leaving 12 bases between them. This CDR3 has 13 amino acids. The V gene's germline CDR1 is MDHEN and CDR2 SYDVKM. In DNA, the CDR3 is TGTGCCAGCAGTTTACAGTTCAACTGGGAGCAGTACTTC. Its protein is CASSLQFNWEQYF. Full variable domain (missing parts from reference TRBV28 and TRBJ2-7): DVKVTQSSRYLVKRTGEKVFLECVQDMDHENMFWYRQDPGLGLRLIYFSYDVKMKEKGDIPEGYSVSREKKERFSLILESASTNQTSMYLCASSLQFNWEQYFGPGTRLTVT.

This clonotype was detected ten times or more. The chain couples TRBV7-9 to TRBJ1-1; D is uncertain. The V gene's germline CDR1 is SEHNR and CDR2 FQNEAQ (reference sequence). The CDR3 is 15 residues long. V dropped 5 bases and J dropped 0 bases, with 13 bases sitting between them. For the CDR3, the DNA is TGTGCCAGCAGCGCGAAGGTGCGCATGAACACTGAAGCTTTCTTT. Translation gives CASSAKVRMNTEAFF.

This chain links TRBV20-1 with TRBJ1-4, with 12 bases that match TRBD1. The junction had 8 bases not matched to a gene; V was cut back by 1 base and J by 8 bases. The CDR3 spans 16 residues. Per the germline V gene, CDR1 is DFQATT and CDR2 is SNEGSKA (reference sequence). For the CDR3, the DNA is TGCAGTGCTAGAGCCCGGAGGGACAGGGGGCTCGAAAAACTGTTTTTT. Translating gives CSARARRDRGLEKLFF.

This clonotype was observed a few times. The chain combines TRBV20-1 with TRBJ2-1; 7 bases fit TRBD2. Germline CDR1 DFQATT, CDR2 SNEGSKA (reference sequence). The CDR3 spans 13 residues. J lost 8 bases, V lost 3 bases, and 7 bases had no gene match. Here the CDR3 reads CSARGGGFDEQFF. In DNA form, the CDR3 reads TGCAGTGCTAGGGGGGGGGGGTTTGATGAGCAGTTCTTC.

A note on this clonotype: An end of the junction does not agree with germline; a read error may underlie this. V usage is TRBV29-1 and J usage is TRBJ1-1, with 12 bases aligning to TRBD1. Germline assignment: CDR1 SQVTM and CDR2 ANQGSEA. This CDR3 has 15 residues. CDR3 amino acids: CSVDRDRGLGTEALF. DNA for the CDR3: TGCAGCGTTGATCGGGACAGGGGGCTGGGCACTGAAGCTCTCTTT.

This clonotype was seen ten or more times. This chain uses TRBV11-2 with TRBJ2-2; no firm D call. Germline assignment: CDR1 SGHAT and CDR2 FQNNGV. V was shortened by 7 bases and J by 0 bases, with 12 bases between the two germline ends. CDR3 size: 15 residues. In nucleotides, the CDR3 is TGTGCCAGCACGGTCCGAGGTGCGAACACCGGGGAGCTGTTTTTT. Protein sequence: CASTVRGANTGELFF.